Listed below are T cell receptor beta chains from one sample, sequenced in a study of control samples from healthy donors and cancer patients. Assay used: immunoSEQ multiplex PCR; TCRdb lists only in-frame clones, some missing. The profile shows about 180,000 clones, around 94% of them singletons. The sample comprised blood. Source of these receptors: a woman younger than 35 in good health. Each CDR3 is given with its conserved first and last residue. A D gene is named only where the DNA matches it firmly. Only part of the rows carry a size: once, few, many, or a class if the clone is expanded.

clone size	CDR3 length	V gene	D gene	J gene	CDR3 protein	CDR3 DNA
once	15	TRBV7-2	TRBD2	TRBJ2-2	CASSLAGGDTGELFF	TGTGCCAGCAGCCTAGCGGGGGGGGACACCGGGGAGCTGTTTTTT
-	12	TRBV5-1	-	TRBJ2-7	CASSPPSYEQYF	TGCGCCAGCAGCCCTCCCTCCTACGAGCAGTACTTC
once	14	TRBV27	-	TRBJ1-3	CASRKTGRGNTIYF	TGTGCCAGCAGGAAAACAGGGCGAGGAAACACCATATATTTT
-	16	TRBV7-9	-	TRBJ2-3	CASSPGTLGRTDTQYF	TGTGCCAGCAGCCCCGGGACCCTCGGCCGCACAGATACGCAGTATTTT
-	15	TRBV6-2/TRBV6-3	-	TRBJ1-2	CASSPSLVGNYGYTF	TGTGCCAGCAGTCCATCGCTTGTGGGAAACTATGGCTACACCTTC
-	15	TRBV4-1	TRBD1	TRBJ2-3	CASSQGRGRIDTQYF	TGCGCCAGCAGCCAAGGAAGGGGGCGGATAGATACGCAGTATTTT
-	14	TRBV25-1	-	TRBJ1-5	CASSSDSLNQPQHF	TGTGCCAGCAGTTCGGACAGCCTCAATCAGCCCCAGCATTTT
-	17	TRBV9	TRBD2	TRBJ2-5	CASSVSGGGSPRETQYF	TGTGCCAGCAGCGTCAGCGGGGGAGGGTCCCCCAGGGAGACCCAGTACTTC
-	14	TRBV5-1	-	TRBJ1-1	CASTWGGSNTEAFF	TGCGCCAGCACATGGGGGGGCTCGAACACTGAAGCTTTCTTT
-	13	TRBV12-3/TRBV12-4	-	TRBJ2-5	CASSLAVRETQYF	TGTGCCAGCAGTCTCGCCGTAAGAGAGACCCAGTACTTC
-	14	TRBV7-8	-	TRBJ1-2	CASSLEEGAVGYTF	TGTGCCAGCAGCTTAGAAGAGGGCGCGGTTGGCTACACCTTC
-	16	TRBV5-6	-	TRBJ2-2	CASSRTGTPNTGELFF	TGTGCCAGCAGCCGAACCGGGACACCGAACACCGGGGAGCTGTTTTTT
-	13	TRBV5-1	-	TRBJ2-1	CASIGSSYNEQFF	TGCGCCAGCATCGGTAGCTCCTACAATGAGCAGTTCTTC
-	18	TRBV19	TRBD1	TRBJ1-2	CASRRASGTGGAGYGYTF	TGTGCCAGTAGAAGGGCGTCGGGGACAGGGGGCGCCGGCTATGGCTACACCTTC
-	19	TRBV9	-	TRBJ2-6	CASSVVWQGISSGANVLTF	TGTGCCAGCAGCGTAGTATGGCAGGGGATTTCCTCTGGGGCCAACGTCCTGACTTTC
-	11	TRBV28	-	TRBJ1-1	CASSLVEEAFF	TGTGCCAGCAGTTTAGTAGAGGAAGCTTTCTTT
-	15	TRBV7-9	-	TRBJ2-3	CASSARLESADTQYF	TGTGCCAGCAGCGCCCGACTAGAAAGCGCAGATACGCAGTATTTT
once	12	TRBV25-1	-	TRBJ1-1	CASGGRDTEAFF	TGTGCCAGCGGGGGTAGGGACACTGAAGCTTTCTTT
-	15	TRBV7-2	-	TRBJ1-5	CASSLDGGYNQPQHF	TGTGCCAGCAGCTTAGACGGGGGCTACAATCAGCCCCAGCATTTT
-	15	TRBV5-1	-	TRBJ1-1	CASSRAQGSFTEAFF	TGCGCCAGCAGCAGAGCCCAGGGGTCTTTCACTGAAGCTTTCTTT
-	15	TRBV6-5	-	TRBJ1-1	CASSRLGGGYTEAFF	TGTGCCAGCAGTAGGCTCGGGGGTGGGTACACTGAAGCTTTCTTT
-	15	TRBV27	-	TRBJ1-4	CASSLRTGVNEKLFF	TGTGCCAGCAGTTTAAGGACGGGGGTTAATGAAAAACTGTTTTTT
-	18	TRBV6-1	TRBD2	TRBJ2-7	CASSADEPSGGFSYEQYF	TGTGCCAGCAGTGCCGACGAACCTAGCGGGGGTTTCTCCTACGAGCAGTACTTC
once	17	TRBV4-2	-	TRBJ2-1	CASSQAAGLRRDDEQFF	TGTGCCAGCAGCCAAGCCGCCGGACTACGTCGTGATGATGAGCAGTTCTTC
-	17	TRBV28	-	TRBJ1-2	CASSLAPRLGAPGGYTF	TGTGCCAGCAGTTTGGCACCTCGGTTGGGGGCCCCAGGCGGCTACACCTTC
-	15	TRBV28	TRBD1	TRBJ1-4	CASSLSGQGGEKLFF	TGTGCCAGCAGTTTATCTGGACAGGGAGGTGAAAAACTGTTTTTT
-	17	TRBV21-1	-	TRBJ2-1	CASSKGASGSSYNEQFF	TGTGCCAGCAGCAAAGGGGCCAGCGGGAGCTCCTACAATGAGCAGTTCTTC
-	16	TRBV5-1	TRBD1	TRBJ1-4	CASSFGQALTNEKLFF	TGCGCCAGCAGCTTCGGACAGGCCCTAACTAATGAAAAACTGTTTTTT
-	15	TRBV6-5	TRBD1	TRBJ2-1	CASSSGTGGWNEQFF	TGTGCCAGCAGTTCCGGGACAGGGGGCTGGAATGAGCAGTTCTTC
once	13	TRBV18	-	TRBJ1-4	CASSRGVWEKLFF	TGTGCCAGCTCAAGGGGCGTCTGGGAAAAACTGTTTTTT
once	16	TRBV25-1	-	TRBJ1-2	CASSESGGLTNYGYTF	TGTGCCAGCAGTGAATCTGGGGGGTTGACCAACTATGGCTACACCTTC
-	16	TRBV5-6	-	TRBJ2-5	CASSLAGEWIEETQYF	TGTGCCAGCAGCTTGGCGGGGGAGTGGATAGAAGAGACCCAGTACTTC
few	14	TRBV11-2	TRBD1	TRBJ1-1	CASSSVQGITEAFF	TGTGCCAGCAGCTCAGTACAGGGGATCACTGAAGCTTTCTTT
-	17	TRBV19	TRBD1	TRBJ1-1	CASSSLSGTGGSAEAFF	TGTGCCAGTAGTTCGCTATCCGGGACAGGGGGCAGTGCTGAAGCTTTCTTT
-	14	TRBV7-9	TRBD1	TRBJ1-5	CASSLGQNNQPQHF	TGTGCCAGCAGCTTGGGACAGAATAATCAGCCCCAGCATTTT